The 28 T cell receptor beta chains in this list originate from one sample, sequenced in a study of vaccination effects on CD4 cells after COVID-19. Which antigens these TCRs recognize remains unknown. Produced via immunoSEQ multiplex PCR; TCRdb's table is partial and in-frame only. The profile shows roughly 26,000 clones, approximately 80% of them singletons. Antigen-specific CD4+ T cells expanded by the ViraFEST assay with viral peptide pools were then sequenced. Investigators separated out CD4+ T cells once about eleven days of culture had passed. It was between March and December 2020 that the person had a SARS-CoV-2 infection confirmed by PCR. Sequenced material: CD4+ T cells from PBMCs cultured with HCoV-NL63 spike peptides, taken before COVID-19 vaccination. These receptors originate from a human donor who had a prior SARS-CoV-2 infection.

V is TRBV7-8 and J is TRBJ2-1; TRBD2 aligns across 8 bases. Germline assignment: CDR1 SGHVS and CDR2 FQNEAQ. The CDR3 has 16 amino acids. V was clipped by 1 base and J by 6 bases; unmatched bases: 8. In nucleotides, the CDR3 is TGTGCCAGCAGCTTAGGGGGGACTAGTTTGGGCAATGAGCAGTTCTTC. Its translation is CASSLGGTSLGNEQFF.

The rearrangement links TRBV7-9 to TRBJ2-1; 9 bases are a match to TRBD2. Germline V gene data show CDR1 as SEHNR and CDR2 as FQNEAQ (reference sequence). The trim removed 3 bases at V and 7 bases at J, leaving 16 bases unmatched. The CDR3 spans 18 residues. Here the CDR3 reads CASSFPFRVAGVVNEQFF. The DNA for the CDR3 is TGTGCCAGCAGCTTCCCCTTTCGGGTAGCGGGGGTTGTTAATGAGCAGTTCTTC.

The rearrangement joins TRBV6-1 to TRBJ1-2; D gene unclear. V lost 1 base to trimming and J lost 4 bases, with 7 bases between them. CDR1 MNHNS and CDR2 SASEGT come from the germline V gene. The CDR3 totals 13 residues. The CDR3 DNA reads TGTGCCAGCAGTGAAGGACGGGGCTATGGCTACACCTTC. The encoded protein is CASSEGRGYGYTF.

The rearrangement links TRBV6-4 to TRBJ2-3, with D possibly being TRBD1 (6 bases). Germline CDR1 MRHNA, CDR2 SNTAGT. The CDR3 contains 14 residues. V was cut by 5 bases and J by 2 bases, with 11 bases left in between. As DNA, the CDR3 is TGTGCCAGCAGTAGCAGGGGCTTCACAGATACGCAGTATTTT. It encodes CASSSRGFTDTQYF.

This rearrangement joins TRBV19 to TRBJ2-2, with D maybe TRBD1 (6 bases). Germline assignment: CDR1 LNHDA and CDR2 SQIVND (reference sequence). V gave up 3 bases and J gave up 0 bases, with 11 bases separating them. The CDR3 has 16 residues. The CDR3: CASSIARGSNTGELFF. CDR3 DNA sequence: TGTGCCAGTAGTATCGCTAGGGGGTCGAACACCGGGGAGCTGTTTTTT.

The chain has TRBV30 and TRBJ2-7; D not resolved. The CDR3 sequence is 13 residues long. Germline V gene sequence: CDR1 GTSNPN, CDR2 SVGIG (reference sequence). V lost 0 bases to trimming and J lost 3 bases, with 9 bases between them. CDR3 loop: CAWSVADLYEQYF. Here the CDR3 DNA reads TGTGCCTGGAGTGTCGCGGACCTCTACGAGCAGTACTTC.

The rearrangement links TRBV7-8 to TRBJ2-7; no firm D call. CDR1 is SGHVS, CDR2 FQNEAQ, per germline. The CDR3 totals 15 residues. V lost 5 bases and J 2 bases, leaving 16 bases between the germline ends. The CDR3 loop reads CASSVVPTPPYEQYF. CDR3 DNA sequence: TGTGCCAGCAGCGTGGTCCCCACTCCCCCCTACGAGCAGTACTTC.

V gene TRBV10-1 combines with J gene TRBJ2-5; D is undetermined. This CDR3 is built from 15 residues. Germline V CDR1 and CDR2: WNHNN, SYGVQD (reference sequence). Trimming shortened V by 4 bases and J by 0 bases, and 12 bases separated the two germline ends. The CDR3 sequence: CASSVEAKYQETQYF. The CDR3 coding sequence is TGCGCCAGCAGTGTCGAGGCGAAGTACCAAGAGACCCAGTACTTC.

The chain links TRBV2 to TRBJ1-2; D is ambiguous. V dropped 1 base and J dropped 4 bases, with 16 bases sitting between them. Germline V CDR1 and CDR2: SNHLY, FYNNEI. The CDR3 consists of 16 residues. This chain's CDR3 is CASSEVQRSGIYGYTF. CDR3 in DNA: TGTGCCAGCAGTGAAGTCCAGCGTTCGGGAATCTATGGCTACACCTTC.

V usage is TRBV30 and J usage is TRBJ1-4, with a weak D call TRBD1 (6 bases). This CDR3 is built from 13 residues. CDR1 GTSNPN and CDR2 SVGIG come from the germline V gene (reference sequence). CDR3 nucleotides: TGTGCTCAGAGTCGGGGGCTCAATGAAAAACTGTTTTTT. This translates into CAQSRGLNEKLFF.

This rearrangement joins TRBV2 to TRBJ1-6, with 8 nucleotides matching TRBD1. CDR1 SNHLY and CDR2 FYNNEI come from the germline V gene. The junction had 2 bases not matched to a gene; V was cut back by 8 bases and J by 5 bases. CDR3 length: 13 amino acids. CDR3 residues: CASRDRNNSPLHF. The CDR3 DNA sequence: TGTGCCAGCCGGGACAGGAATAATTCACCCCTCCACTTT.

V gene TRBV2 combines with J gene TRBJ2-4, with D perhaps given as TRBD1 or TRBD2 (6 bases each). The CDR3 is made up of 15 amino acids. V was cut by 6 bases and J by 10 bases, with 22 bases left in between. Germline CDR1 and CDR2: SNHLY and FYNNEI. Written as DNA, the CDR3 is TGTGCCAGCAGGCAGGCCGGGGGCGTTATGATGATTCAGTACTTC. Encoded protein: CASRQAGGVMMIQYF.

This clone was observed once. The rearrangement links TRBV21-1 to TRBJ2-1; the table's TRBD2 call for D was not verified on the DNA. TRBV21-1 is deemed a pseudogene. This CDR3 spans 16 amino acids. This chain's CDR3 is CASSKARGGEVSEQFF. The CDR3, as DNA: TGTGCCAGCAGCAAAGCGCGCGGCGGGGAAGTTAGTGAGCAGTTCTTC.

This clone is a singleton in its sample. The V call is TRBV7-2, the J call TRBJ1-1; D is perhaps TRBD1 (6 bases). The germline V and J ends were trimmed by 4 bases and 10 bases, with 16 bases remaining between them. CDR3 length equals 13 residues. Germline loops: CDR1 SGHTA, CDR2 FQGNSA. CDR3 sequence reads: CASSSYREGGAFF. In DNA, the CDR3 is TGTGCCAGCAGCTCATACAGGGAAGGGGGAGCTTTCTTT.

CDR3 residues: CASSSTTGALGNQPQHF. CDR3 in DNA: TGTGCCAGCAGCTCCACTACAGGGGCGCTGGGCAATCAGCCCCAGCATTTT. V and J are TRBV11-2 and TRBJ1-5, with 7 bases lining up with TRBD1. The CDR3 spans 17 residues. The germline V gene encodes CDR1 SGHAT and CDR2 FQNNGV. Trimming cost V 4 bases and J 2 bases; bases outside gene matches: 11.

The chain carries TRBV14 and TRBJ2-3; weak D call: TRBD1 (5 bases). There are 17 residues in the CDR3. CDR1 SGHDN and CDR2 FVKESK come from the germline V gene. With 5 bases removed from V and 2 bases from J, the gap between germline ends came to 20 bases. CDR3 in amino acids: CASSYTGIGPVTDTQYF. CDR3 DNA sequence: TGTGCCAGCAGCTACACAGGTATCGGACCGGTCACAGATACGCAGTATTTT.

The V and J genes are TRBV5-1 and TRBJ2-5; TRBD1 matches 9 bases. Per the germline V gene, CDR1 is SGHRS and CDR2 is YFSETQ. The trim removed 2 bases at V and 4 bases at J, leaving 3 bases unmatched. CDR3 length equals 14 residues. The CDR3 nucleotides are TGCGCCAGCAGCTTAGGACAGGGGCCAGAGACCCAGTACTTC. Translated, it gives CASSLGQGPETQYF. Looking up the rest from reference TRBV5-1 and TRBJ2-5 gives the full variable domain: KAGVTQTPRYLIKTRGQQVTLSCSPISGHRSVSWYQQTPGQGLQFLFEYFSETQRNKGNFPGRFSGRQFSNSRSEMNVSTLELGDSALYLCASSLGQGPETQYFGPGTRLLVL.

The chain employs TRBV7-3 and TRBJ2-3; TRBD2 matches at 12 bases. V was pared by 5 bases and J by 3 bases, with 6 bases of the junction left unmatched. CDR1 SGHTA and CDR2 FQGTGA come from the germline V gene. The CDR3 is made up of 16 amino acids. CDR3 region: CASSQTSGGLTDTQYF. In DNA, the CDR3 is TGTGCCAGCAGCCAGACTAGCGGGGGTTTAACAGATACGCAGTATTTT.

The rearrangement links TRBV27 to TRBJ1-3; D is unresolved. CDR3 length: 13 amino acids. Germline V gene lookup returns CDR1 MNHEY and CDR2 SMNVEV (reference sequence). Between the trimmed V and J ends, which lost 2 bases and 3 bases, there was a span of 5 bases. Here the CDR3 reads CASSLGHGNTIYF. The CDR3 DNA follows: TGTGCCAGCAGTTTAGGCCATGGAAACACCATATATTTT.

This chain links TRBV7-9 with TRBJ2-7, with 10 positions matching TRBD1. After removal of 1 base from V and 5 bases from J, the junction contained 5 bases not matched to a gene. CDR3 length: 15 amino acids. Germline-derived CDR1 and CDR2 are SEHNR and FQNEAQ (reference sequence). The CDR3: CASSLGQGAYHEQYF. In DNA, the CDR3 is TGTGCCAGCAGCTTAGGACAGGGGGCTTACCACGAGCAGTACTTC.

This chain uses TRBV11-2 with TRBJ2-7, with D unclear. CDR1 is SGHAT, CDR2 FQNNGV, per germline. Deletions cut 3 bases from V and 0 bases from J, with 12 bases between. The CDR3 is 15 amino acids. The CDR3 DNA reads TGTGCCAGCAGCTTCACGGTCTACCCCTCCTACGAGCAGTACTTC. This encodes CASSFTVYPSYEQYF.

This chain connects TRBV6-6 to TRBJ2-1; D is ambiguous. This CDR3 has 13 residues. V was cut by 8 bases and J by 2 bases, with 10 bases left in between. The germline V gene encodes CDR1 MNHNY and CDR2 SVGAGI (reference sequence). CDR3 DNA: TGTGCCAGCTGTCCAGGAACCTACAATGAGCAGTTCTTC. This translates into CASCPGTYNEQFF.

This clone has just a few counts. The V call is TRBV6-6, the J call TRBJ1-5; the D is unclear. Trimming left V 9 bases short and J 3 bases short, with 9 bases between. The CDR3 spans 12 residues. CDR1 is MNHNY, CDR2 SVGAGI, per germline (reference sequence). The CDR3 spells CASRQINQPQHF. As DNA, the CDR3 is TGTGCCAGTCGACAAATCAATCAGCCCCAGCATTTT.

V gene TRBV6-6 combines with J gene TRBJ1-6; D is undetermined. CDR1 is MNHNY and CDR2 is SVGAGI in the germline V gene (reference sequence). The V and J ends lost 6 bases and 8 bases respectively, with 20 bases between them. This CDR3 has 16 residues. DNA of the CDR3: TGTGCCAGCAGGCACCGAAGGACGGGTCTGGATTCACCCCTCCACTTT. Its translation is CASRHRRTGLDSPLHF.

CDR3 DNA: TGTGCCAGTAGTATTATATATCAGCCCCAGCATTTT. Its translation: CASSIIYQPQHF. This chain connects TRBV19 to TRBJ1-5, with D unresolved. V was cut by 3 bases and J by 5 bases, with 5 bases left in between. This CDR3 has 12 amino acids. Germline CDR1 LNHDA, CDR2 SQIVND (reference sequence).

This clone was seen a handful of times. V gene TRBV7-3 combines with J gene TRBJ2-1, with 9 bases identical to TRBD2. This CDR3 has 16 residues. The germline V gene encodes CDR1 SGHTA and CDR2 FQGTGA. The J segment lost 4 bases and the V segment lost 5 bases, leaving 9 bases of the junction unmatched. This CDR3 is CASSPGAGGPYNEQFF. The CDR3 DNA follows: TGTGCCAGCAGCCCAGGGGCGGGGGGGCCGTACAATGAGCAGTTCTTC.

This chain connects TRBV6-5 to TRBJ1-4, with D unresolved. V was cut by 7 bases and J by 8 bases, with 17 bases left in between. Germline CDR1 and CDR2: MNHEY and SVGAGI. This CDR3 region has 14 residues. CDR3 bases: TGTGCCAGCAAGGTGCGGACGGACCGGGAAAAACTGTTTTTT. Amino acid sequence: CASKVRTDREKLFF.

The chain recombines TRBV9 with TRBJ2-7, with D possibly matching TRBD1 (5 bases). Germline CDR1 is SGDLS and CDR2 is YYNGEE. V shed 4 bases and J shed 3 bases, with 14 bases lying between them. This CDR3 has 14 amino acids. CDR3 nucleotide sequence: TGTGCCAGCAGCCCGCAGGCCGGACACTACGAGCAGTACTTC. Its protein is CASSPQAGHYEQYF.